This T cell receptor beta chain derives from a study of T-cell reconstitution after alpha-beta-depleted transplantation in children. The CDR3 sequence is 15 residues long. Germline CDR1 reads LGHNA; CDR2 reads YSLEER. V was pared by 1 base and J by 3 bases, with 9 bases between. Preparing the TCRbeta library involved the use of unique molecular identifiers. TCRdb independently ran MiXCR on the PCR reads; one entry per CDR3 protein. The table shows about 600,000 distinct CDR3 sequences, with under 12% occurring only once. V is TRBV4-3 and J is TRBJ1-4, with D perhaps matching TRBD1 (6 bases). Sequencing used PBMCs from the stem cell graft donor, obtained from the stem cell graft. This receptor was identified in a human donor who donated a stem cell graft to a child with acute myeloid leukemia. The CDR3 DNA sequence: TGCGCCAGCAGCCAAGGGTGGGGGCCTAATGAAAAACTGTTTTTT. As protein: CASSQGWGPNEKLFF.